The present TCR beta chain was sequenced within a study of blood T cell repertoires in COVID-19. Whole-study context: The United States, Italy and Spain provided the acute and convalescent COVID-19 samples.

CDR1 SGHAT and CDR2 FQNNGV come from the germline V gene. Trimming removed 3 bases from V and 3 bases from J; junction bases left unmatched: 1. The CDR3 is 13 amino acids. Original processing methods: Estimated nucleated cell counts came from reference gene primer amplification. Here immunoSEQ multiplex PCR was the method, and the copy in TCRdb shows in-frame clones only, minus some. V and J calls and clone size follow that table, whereas D and trimming were derived from the DNA. The data show around 250,000 clones, with more than 70% seen just once and 8.6% held by the top ten. The chain joins TRBV11-2 to TRBJ1-1; 7 bases are a match to TRBD1. Sequencing was carried out using peripheral blood. This TCR was recovered from a man in his forties or fifties with active or convalescent COVID-19. CDR3 bases: TGTGCCAGCAGCTTGGGACAGTACACTGAAGCTTTCTTT. Translated: CASSLGQYTEAFF. Looking up the rest from reference TRBV11-2 and TRBJ1-1 gives the full variable domain: EAGVAQSPRYKIIEKRQSVAFWCNPISGHATLYWYQQILGQGPKLLIQFQNNGVVDDSQLPKDRFSAERLKGVDSTLKIQPAKLEDSAVYLCASSLGQYTEAFFGQGTRLTVV.